A selection of T cell receptor beta chains follows, all from one sample in a study of blood T cells in healthy people across ages. TCRdb re-analysed the 5' RACE reads in MiXCR, keeping a single row per CDR3 protein. Among about 830,000 distinct CDR3 sequences, about three fifths were seen once, and the ten largest hold over 20%. Sequencing was performed on blood. These receptors were obtained from a man younger than 45 in good health. Each CDR3 is given with its conserved first and last residue.

V gene	J gene	CDR3 protein
TRBV12-3/TRBV12-4	TRBJ2-1	CASSLALMNEQFF
TRBV13	TRBJ2-1	CASSLRGSETQFF
TRBV20-1	TRBJ1-2	CSVWTDNYGYTF
TRBV20-1	TRBJ1-2	CSARLPRSNGYTF
TRBV4-3	TRBJ2-1	CASSQSSAHNEQFF
TRBV7-2	TRBJ2-5	CASSLEPGQARKQYF
TRBV19	TRBJ1-2	CASSIRQSGYTF
TRBV20-1	TRBJ1-5	CSARDPGQGGHQPQHF
TRBV20-1	TRBJ1-2	CSARDGGKGAGGYTF
TRBV11-2	TRBJ1-4	CASSLGGQRLNEKLFF
TRBV28	TRBJ2-7	CVSGTGSYEQYF
TRBV19	TRBJ2-5	CASSSVTSAETQYF
TRBV2	TRBJ2-1	CASEEQAAGEQFF
TRBV6-2/TRBV6-3	TRBJ2-3	CASIGLGADTQYF
TRBV7-9	.	CASSADRRGHEQYF
TRBV7-2	TRBJ2-4	CASSLEGTSGSREQYF
TRBV21-1	TRBJ2-1	CASSKFLGASNEQFF
TRBV7-2	TRBJ2-5	CASSPRASRVTETQYF
TRBV27	TRBJ1-2	CASSLYPGENYGYTF
TRBV6-1	TRBJ1-2	CASSPIGTGYGYTF
TRBV5-1	TRBJ1-5	CASSLEAGGFQPQHF
TRBV25-1	TRBJ1-2	CASSENRAIGYTF
TRBV10-1	TRBJ1-2	CASSEGHGYGYTF
TRBV6-1	TRBJ2-1	CASRPSSGGLSYNEQFF
TRBV7-2	TRBJ2-7	CASSLKHREGAQYF
TRBV13	TRBJ2-1	CASSFFRGMDEQFF
TRBV20-1	TRBJ2-7	CSASRSYEQYF
TRBV3-1	.	CASSQGGGSKNIQYF
TRBV7-2	TRBJ2-7	CASSFTGGGSYEQYF
TRBV20-1	TRBJ1-2	CSASGQGYGYTF
TRBV6-5	TRBJ1-1	CASSYFGYAEAFF
TRBV30	TRBJ2-5	CAWSVLKGRETQYF
TRBV28	TRBJ1-5	CASTQGGQPQHF
TRBV7-8	TRBJ2-1	CASSSPGTSGRSSYNEQFF
TRBV4-1	TRBJ1-2	CASSQVWAGGGYTF
TRBV20-1	TRBJ1-2	CSASLGARISGYTF
TRBV7-2	TRBJ2-1	CASSPERLGNEQFF
TRBV4-1	TRBJ2-7	CASSQDVVVYEQYF
TRBV10-3	TRBJ1-1	CAIRVFRDTEAFF
TRBV29-1	TRBJ1-1	CSLRQQMNTEAFF
TRBV7-2	TRBJ1-1	CASSPKGQAEAFF
TRBV12-3/TRBV12-4	TRBJ1-5	CASSSPGGEQPQHF